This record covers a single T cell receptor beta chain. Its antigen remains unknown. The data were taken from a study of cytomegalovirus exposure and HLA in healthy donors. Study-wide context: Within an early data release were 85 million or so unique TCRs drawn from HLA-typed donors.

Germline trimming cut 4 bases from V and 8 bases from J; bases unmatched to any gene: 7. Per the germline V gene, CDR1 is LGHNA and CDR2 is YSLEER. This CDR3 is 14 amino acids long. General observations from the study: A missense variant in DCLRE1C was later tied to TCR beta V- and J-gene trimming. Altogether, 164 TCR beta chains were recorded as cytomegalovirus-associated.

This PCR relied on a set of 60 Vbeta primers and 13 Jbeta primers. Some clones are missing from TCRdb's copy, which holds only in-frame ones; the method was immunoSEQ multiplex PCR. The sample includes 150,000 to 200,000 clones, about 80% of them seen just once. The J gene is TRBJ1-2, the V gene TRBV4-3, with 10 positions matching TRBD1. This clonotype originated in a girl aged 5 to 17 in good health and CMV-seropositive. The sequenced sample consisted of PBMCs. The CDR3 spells CASSRGQGVEGYTF. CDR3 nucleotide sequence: TGCGCCAGCAGCCGTGGACAGGGGGTAGAAGGCTACACCTTC.